This T cell receptor (beta chain) stems from a study of blood T cell repertoires in COVID-19. Study as a whole: COVID-19 samples, acute and convalescent, were from the United States, Italy and Spain. Sample material is recorded as cDNA or gDNA derived from T cells, B-cell-depleted T cells, or PBMCs.

Deletions cut 5 bases from V and 4 bases from J, with 15 bases between. The CDR3 totals 15 residues. The germline gives CDR1 SGHNT, CDR2 YENEEA. How the authors handled the data: The assay estimated nucleated cells by amplifying reference gene primers. The assay was immunoSEQ multiplex PCR, and TCRdb's table has in-frame clones only and misses some. The D gene and trimming were derived from the DNA, and the V and J assignments and clone size from that table. This repertoire shows about 250,000 clones, 88% found once; its top ten account for approximately 2%. The TCR was taken from a woman in her forties who had recovered from COVID-19. The V gene is TRBV11-3, the J gene TRBJ2-1; D might be TRBD2 (6 bases). Sequencing was carried out using peripheral blood. The CDR3 reads CASSKTRTTYNEQFF. The CDR3 DNA reads TGTGCCAGCAGCAAGACTAGAACCACTTACAATGAGCAGTTCTTC.